This T cell receptor (beta chain) was profiled in a study of long-term antiretroviral therapy in people with HIV. Overall study: The 2015 immediate-ART recommendation was preceded by the earliest samples by about a decade. Study observations and caveats: Information pertaining to ART adherence, viral resistance or therapeutic modifications was not obtained. Comparison with controls showed narrower CDR3 length ranges in HIV repertoires.

People in the study who had HIV all got their treatment in the United States. This clone has just a few counts. Its matching antigen is unknown. Version v3.0 of the immunoSEQ assay was performed at survey level. Produced via immunoSEQ multiplex PCR; TCRdb's table is partial and in-frame only. The data hold some 10,000 clones, with roughly three quarters observed a single time. Germline values: CDR1 SEHNR, CDR2 FQNEAQ (reference sequence). There are 14 residues in the CDR3. Trimming stripped 3 bases from V and 4 bases from J, with 10 bases between. The sequencing used unsorted PBMCs, collected at the start of antiretroviral therapy, before treatment. This receptor was obtained from a man aged 25 to 45 with HIV. The V gene is TRBV7-9, the J gene TRBJ1-5; tentatively, D is TRBD1 (5 bases). The CDR3 here is CASSLAGANQPQHF. CDR3 DNA: TGTGCCAGCAGCTTGGCCGGGGCTAATCAGCCCCAGCATTTT.